This is a list of T cell receptor beta chains from one sample in a study of T cell changes during pregnancy in multiple sclerosis. Sequencing used immunoSEQ multiplex PCR; TCRdb keeps in-frame clones, though not all of them. The sample has approximately 100,000 clones, about 91% seen once. The starting material was peripheral blood, obtained in the second trimester of pregnancy. The receptors derive from a female donor with multiple sclerosis, enrolled in a pregnancy study. CDR3s include the opening cysteine and the closing phenylalanine or tryptophan. The order of the fields is J gene, V gene, clone size, D gene, CDR3 protein, CDR3 DNA. The D gene is left open where the match is weak. Clone size is not always given. Where it is, it says once, few, many or a class for expanded clones.

j_call: TRBJ2-1; v_call: TRBV7-3; clone_size: -; d_call: -; cdr3_aa: CASSGVQGNEQFF; cdr3_nt: TGTGCCAGCAGCGGCGTGCAGGGCAATGAGCAGTTCTTC
j_call: TRBJ2-1; v_call: TRBV9; clone_size: -; d_call: -; cdr3_aa: CASSVRQSSYNEQFF; cdr3_nt: TGTGCCAGCAGCGTACGACAGAGCTCCTACAATGAGCAGTTCTTC
j_call: TRBJ2-1; v_call: TRBV7-6; clone_size: -; d_call: TRBD2; cdr3_aa: CASSLTSGVSYNEQFF; cdr3_nt: TGTGCCAGCAGCTTGACTAGCGGGGTTTCTTACAATGAGCAGTTCTTC
j_call: TRBJ2-7; v_call: TRBV6-5; clone_size: once; d_call: -; cdr3_aa: CASSFSGAPTYEQYF; cdr3_nt: TGTGCCAGCAGTTTTAGCGGAGCCCCTACCTACGAGCAGTACTTC
j_call: TRBJ2-3; v_call: TRBV15; clone_size: -; d_call: TRBD2; cdr3_aa: CATSRGGPSTDTQYF; cdr3_nt: TGTGCCACCAGCAGGGGAGGGCCTAGCACAGATACGCAGTATTTT
j_call: TRBJ2-7; v_call: TRBV27; clone_size: -; d_call: -; cdr3_aa: CASSFSGGSGLTSYEQYF; cdr3_nt: TGTGCCAGCAGTTTTTCGGGCGGGTCCGGCTTAACTTCCTACGAGCAGTACTTC
j_call: TRBJ2-1; v_call: TRBV7-9; clone_size: -; d_call: TRBD1; cdr3_aa: CASSFGTGPNEQFF; cdr3_nt: TGTGCCAGCAGCTTTGGGACAGGGCCCAATGAGCAGTTCTTC
j_call: TRBJ2-3; v_call: TRBV28; clone_size: -; d_call: TRBD2; cdr3_aa: CASRGPGLATDTQYF; cdr3_nt: TGTGCCAGCAGGGGCCCGGGACTAGCCACAGATACGCAGTATTTT
j_call: TRBJ2-3; v_call: TRBV27; clone_size: -; d_call: -; cdr3_aa: CASSSGPYTDTQYF; cdr3_nt: TGTGCCAGCAGTTCGGGTCCCTACACAGATACGCAGTATTTT
j_call: TRBJ2-3; v_call: TRBV7-3; clone_size: -; d_call: TRBD1; cdr3_aa: CASSLDGTGRYTQYF; cdr3_nt: TGTGCCAGCAGCTTAGACGGGACAGGGCGTTATACGCAGTATTTT
j_call: TRBJ2-3; v_call: TRBV19; clone_size: -; d_call: -; cdr3_aa: CASSNQRGDTQYF; cdr3_nt: TGTGCCAGTAGTAACCAAAGGGGAGATACGCAGTATTTT
j_call: TRBJ2-7; v_call: TRBV7-2; clone_size: -; d_call: -; cdr3_aa: CASSLGQRLTSYEQYF; cdr3_nt: TGTGCCAGCAGCTTGGGACAAAGGCTGACCTCCTACGAGCAGTACTTC
j_call: TRBJ2-1; v_call: TRBV30; clone_size: -; d_call: -; cdr3_aa: CAWRAGSRYNEQFF; cdr3_nt: TGTGCCTGGAGGGCAGGGTCCCGCTACAATGAGCAGTTCTTC
j_call: TRBJ2-7; v_call: TRBV7-8; clone_size: -; d_call: TRBD1; cdr3_aa: CASSPFEGQGYEQYF; cdr3_nt: TGTGCCAGCAGCCCGTTCGAGGGACAGGGTTACGAGCAGTACTTC
j_call: TRBJ2-7; v_call: TRBV4-2; clone_size: -; d_call: TRBD2; cdr3_aa: CASSQDQRSGSYEQYF; cdr3_nt: TGTGCCAGCAGCCAAGATCAACGTAGCGGGAGCTACGAGCAGTACTTC
j_call: TRBJ2-1; v_call: TRBV5-1; clone_size: -; d_call: -; cdr3_aa: CASSLDSQYYNEQFF; cdr3_nt: TGCGCCAGCAGCCTCGACTCCCAATACTACAATGAGCAGTTCTTC
j_call: TRBJ1-2; v_call: TRBV7-2; clone_size: -; d_call: TRBD1; cdr3_aa: CASSFRTPGGGLNYGYTF; cdr3_nt: TGTGCCAGCAGCTTTCGGACTCCTGGAGGGGGCCTTAACTATGGCTACACCTTC
j_call: TRBJ1-2; v_call: TRBV19; clone_size: -; d_call: TRBD1; cdr3_aa: CASIPDRGVHYGYTF; cdr3_nt: TGTGCCAGTATCCCAGACAGGGGCGTCCACTATGGCTACACCTTC
j_call: TRBJ1-2; v_call: TRBV6-6; clone_size: -; d_call: TRBD1; cdr3_aa: CAMGQGSLYGYTF; cdr3_nt: TGTGCCATGGGACAGGGGTCTCTCTATGGCTACACCTTC
j_call: TRBJ2-6; v_call: TRBV11-2; clone_size: -; d_call: TRBD1; cdr3_aa: CASNDARGPPGANVLTF; cdr3_nt: TGTGCCAGCAACGATGCGAGGGGGCCCCCTGGGGCCAACGTCCTGACTTTC
j_call: TRBJ1-1; v_call: TRBV5-4; clone_size: few; d_call: -; cdr3_aa: CASSQTSRTEAFF; cdr3_nt: TGTGCCAGCAGCCAGACAAGCAGGACTGAAGCTTTCTTT
j_call: TRBJ1-4; v_call: TRBV25-1; clone_size: -; d_call: -; cdr3_aa: CASSDFTGTGLYEKLFF; cdr3_nt: TGTGCCAGCAGTGATTTCACGGGAACAGGGCTATATGAAAAACTGTTTTTT
j_call: TRBJ2-7; v_call: TRBV18; clone_size: -; d_call: TRBD2; cdr3_aa: CASSPKGGTSGSPYEQYF; cdr3_nt: TGTGCCAGCTCACCAAAAGGCGGGACTAGCGGGAGCCCATACGAGCAGTACTTC
j_call: TRBJ2-1; v_call: TRBV7-9; clone_size: -; d_call: -; cdr3_aa: CASSGEGRSHRGTYNEQFF; cdr3_nt: TGTGCCAGCAGCGGGGAGGGGAGAAGCCACAGGGGGACCTACAATGAGCAGTTCTTC
j_call: TRBJ2-1; v_call: TRBV10-3; clone_size: -; d_call: -; cdr3_aa: CAIGVDSLATSYNEQFF; cdr3_nt: TGTGCCATCGGGGTCGACAGCCTAGCGACTTCGTACAATGAGCAGTTCTTC
j_call: TRBJ2-3; v_call: TRBV7-8; clone_size: -; d_call: TRBD2; cdr3_aa: CASSLASGRALGLGDTQYF; cdr3_nt: TGTGCCAGCAGCTTAGCGAGCGGGAGGGCCCTCGGCTTAGGAGATACGCAGTATTTT
j_call: TRBJ2-5; v_call: TRBV10-3; clone_size: -; d_call: TRBD2; cdr3_aa: CATGGPSGRGQETQYF; cdr3_nt: TGTGCCACCGGAGGGCCTAGCGGGAGGGGACAAGAGACCCAGTACTTC
j_call: TRBJ1-5; v_call: TRBV19; clone_size: -; d_call: TRBD1; cdr3_aa: CASSLDRGRVVEPQHF; cdr3_nt: TGTGCCAGTAGTCTCGACAGGGGCCGGGTTGTCGAGCCCCAGCATTTT
j_call: TRBJ2-3; v_call: TRBV4-1; clone_size: -; d_call: -; cdr3_aa: CASSQDRRIADTQYF; cdr3_nt: TGCGCCAGCAGCCAAGATCGGCGGATTGCAGATACGCAGTATTTT
j_call: TRBJ2-2; v_call: TRBV28; clone_size: -; d_call: TRBD1; cdr3_aa: CASSLYRGNTGELFF; cdr3_nt: TGTGCCAGCAGTTTATACAGGGGTAACACCGGGGAGCTGTTTTTT
j_call: TRBJ2-7; v_call: TRBV28; clone_size: once; d_call: -; cdr3_aa: CASTGVNEQYF; cdr3_nt: TGTGCCAGCACAGGGGTAAACGAGCAGTACTTC
j_call: TRBJ2-1; v_call: TRBV7-9; clone_size: -; d_call: TRBD2; cdr3_aa: CASSLWLAVHNEQFF; cdr3_nt: TGTGCCAGCAGCTTATGGCTAGCGGTCCACAATGAGCAGTTCTTC
j_call: TRBJ2-7; v_call: TRBV28; clone_size: -; d_call: TRBD2; cdr3_aa: CASSSRLAGVSYEQYF; cdr3_nt: TGTGCCAGCAGTTCCCGACTAGCGGGAGTGTCCTACGAGCAGTACTTC
j_call: TRBJ1-3; v_call: TRBV27; clone_size: -; d_call: -; cdr3_aa: CASSLSMPLDSGNTIYF; cdr3_nt: TGTGCCAGCAGTTTATCGATGCCTCTAGACTCTGGAAACACCATATATTTT
j_call: TRBJ2-1; v_call: TRBV11-2; clone_size: -; d_call: -; cdr3_aa: CASSFSGLSYNEQFF; cdr3_nt: TGTGCCAGCAGCTTTAGCGGCCTTTCCTACAATGAGCAGTTCTTC
j_call: TRBJ2-6; v_call: TRBV7-6; clone_size: -; d_call: TRBD1; cdr3_aa: CASSLVGQGDPSGANVLTF; cdr3_nt: TGTGCCAGCAGCTTAGTAGGACAGGGGGACCCTTCGGGGGCCAACGTCCTGACTTTC
j_call: TRBJ2-5; v_call: TRBV2; clone_size: -; d_call: TRBD2; cdr3_aa: CASREPSGRGTQYF; cdr3_nt: TGTGCCAGCAGGGAACCTAGCGGGAGGGGGACCCAGTACTTC
j_call: TRBJ2-5; v_call: TRBV6-5; clone_size: -; d_call: -; cdr3_aa: CASSYIDRSGTQYF; cdr3_nt: TGTGCCAGCAGTTACATCGACAGGTCAGGGACCCAGTACTTC
j_call: TRBJ1-1; v_call: TRBV7-9; clone_size: -; d_call: TRBD1; cdr3_aa: CASSFLTGGTEAFF; cdr3_nt: TGTGCCAGCAGCTTTTTGACAGGGGGCACTGAAGCTTTCTTT
j_call: TRBJ1-2; v_call: TRBV7-2; clone_size: -; d_call: -; cdr3_aa: CASSLNRATYGYTF; cdr3_nt: TGTGCCAGCAGCTTGAACAGGGCCACCTATGGCTACACCTTC
j_call: TRBJ1-2; v_call: TRBV5-1; clone_size: -; d_call: -; cdr3_aa: CASSLGGSYGYTF; cdr3_nt: TGCGCCAGCAGCTTGGGGGGCAGCTATGGCTACACCTTC
j_call: TRBJ1-2; v_call: TRBV5-6; clone_size: -; d_call: TRBD1; cdr3_aa: CASSSTGGTLGYTF; cdr3_nt: TGTGCCAGCAGCTCCACAGGGGGCACCCTAGGCTACACCTTC